This T cell receptor beta chain was captured by sequencing in a study of metastatic and nonmetastatic thyroid tumors. Study in general: Comparison of repertoires was carried out across blood and tumor or nodule tissue from malignant and benign thyroid patients. Study outcomes and limitations: Malignant tumors reportedly showed significantly higher TCR beta diversity than benign nodules in both blood and tumor.

As handled by the study authors: CDR3 was compared across clinicopathological groups, and the resulting differences were used to build a distant-metastasis classifier for papillary thyroid cancer. Using MiXCR, TCRdb reanalyzed the PCR reads. V and J calls and clone size were set by TCRdb, not the authors. The sample has 30,000 to 40,000 clones; 35% to 45% are singletons. In regard to this clone: Its antigen is as yet unknown.

V lost 3 bases and J lost 4; bases outside the gene matches: 5. CDR1 is LNHDA, CDR2 SQIVND, per germline (reference sequence). This CDR3 comprises 15 residues. Not a single patient had been given any form of treatment at any point before undergoing thyroid surgery. This receptor was taken from a female donor with papillary thyroid cancer or a benign thyroid nodule (not recorded which). Some clones in this sample may be carry-over from other donors' samples. Input material: tumor tissue. V usage is TRBV19 and J usage is TRBJ2-7, with 11 bases aligning to TRBD2. The CDR3 sequence is CASSMLAGGPYEQYF. The CDR3 DNA reads as TGTGCCAGTAGTATGTTAGCGGGAGGGCCGTACGAGCAGTACTTC.